The present entry profiles one TCR beta chain with its context. Its binding antigen is unknown. Base qualities were left out, and no much larger clone turns up one base away. The sample originates from a study of CD8+ T cells in alopecia areata (dated by TCRdb to the late 2010s). About the study as a whole: The treated patients, all with moderate-to-severe alopecia areata, were enrolled in an open-label pilot trial of oral tofacitinib given at 5 to 10 mg twice daily. Patients received tofacitinib for 6 to 18 months and were then followed off drug for 6 months to check for delayed response and recurrence. Disease severity in treated patients was measured with the SALT score, which quantifies the percentage of affected scalp surface area. The study used high-throughput TCRbeta sequencing to examine T cell clonal expansion in alopecia areata, in both the C3H/HeJ mouse model and human patients. In humans, TCRbeta sequencing was performed on scalp tissue and on sorted CD4+ and CD8+ peripheral blood T cells from healthy controls and from patients with patchy or totalis/universalis alopecia areata. Tofacitinib-treated patients had biopsies at baseline and at 4 and 24 weeks of treatment, with a later scalp biopsy in several patients. Scalp clonality was compared across normal scalp (n=4), patchy alopecia areata scalp (n=8), and alopecia totalis/universalis scalp (n=8). RNA was extracted with the PAXgene miRNA kit for fixed scalp, the miRNeasy kit for PBMCs, and the RNeasy kit for mouse skin. TCRbeta CDR3 regions were amplified by immunoSEQ multiplex PCR with 35 Vbeta forward and 13 Jbeta reverse primers.

Library method: the immunoSEQ multiplex PCR assay. For TCR sequencing, RNA was extracted from every sample and reverse transcribed into cDNA to serve as template. First-strand cDNA was synthesized using SuperScript III with a 2:1 mix of oligo-dT and random hexamers. A synthetic immune receptor repertoire was used to measure amplification bias, and any remaining bias was corrected computationally. In the authors' own workflow: Raw reads were preprocessed to remove errors, and CDR3 was defined according to IMGT conventions as the region from the conserved cysteine to phenylalanine. Clonality was computed by normalizing Shannon entropy by log2 of the number of productive unique TCRs and subtracting the result from 1. Whether each scalp clone was CD4 or CD8 was inferred by checking scalp TCRbeta sequences against the CD4 and CD8 repertoires from sorted blood. The clones in this table, taken by TCRdb from immuneACCESS, are in-frame only. Not every clone is retained; where verified, under half of the shortfall comes from an unresolved V gene, and the cause of the rest is unknown. V and J calls and clone size are copied from that table; D and trimming were computed from the DNA. This sample lists about 200,000 clones; around 66% were detected once. Of the sample, around 4% is held by the ten largest clones.

Spanning cysteine to phenylalanine, the CDR3 consists of 13 amino acids. Only CDR3 DNA is held: 39 bases, read in frame from base 1. V gives up 7 bases and J gives up 5 bases, and the segment between their germline ends measures 14 bases. CDR1 and CDR2 are read off the germline V gene as ENHRY and SYGVKD. Explained via the paper, the time point label denotes: more than 3 weeks on oral tofacitinib. What this sample's treatment or condition label stands for: oral pan-JAK inhibitor, 5-10 mg twice daily. Peripheral blood and lesional scalp punch biopsies were obtained from patients with alopecia areata. PBMCs were separated by density centrifugation and stained for CD3, CD4 and CD8, after which CD4+ and CD8+ T cells were sorted on a FACSAria. General study outcomes and caveats: Tofacitinib significantly lowered scalp clonality and the number of expanded CD8+ clones among the top 100 scalp clones. Because the treated cohort was small and included a single nonresponder, larger studies are needed to assess links between baseline CD8+ expansion and response. Compared with mice, TCR sequences shared between patients were less clear, possibly partly because of HLA diversity across the patient population. Compared with normal scalp, lesional scalp had higher clonality and more expanded CD8+ clones, particularly in alopecia totalis/universalis, a pattern that suggests antigenic drive. Unlike mouse skin, which is dominated by gammadelta T cells, normal human skin has resident alphabeta T cells that are also sequenced, and this complicates analysis of the scalp TCR repertoire. Many expanded lesional clones were found to persist in scalp and blood during tofacitinib treatment, and relapse after treatment cessation may be partly explained by this persistence.

The sequence is built from TRBV10-3 and TRBJ2-5; 5 matching bases give a weak D call of TRBD1. The material sequenced was CD4+ T cells sorted from blood, taken at week 4, from a patient treated with tofacitinib. The receptor comes from a human donor with alopecia areata. The sequenced DNA is TGTGCCATCACCAAGAACCCAGGGGAGACCCAGTACTTC. This is translated as CAITKNPGETQYF.